This is a list of T cell receptor beta chains from one sample in a study of T cell responses to AZD1222 COVID-19 vaccine. TCRdb keeps only in-frame clones here, not all; method: immunoSEQ multiplex PCR. The sample has 200,000 or so clones; over 80% are singletons. The specimen was peripheral blood, collected on day 0 of MenACWY control vaccination. All receptors derive from an adult in good health. CDR3s include the opening cysteine and the closing phenylalanine or tryptophan. A D gene is named only where the DNA matches it firmly. Only part of the rows carry a size: once, few, many, or a class if the clone is expanded.

V,J,D,size,length,DNA,CDR3
TRBV3-1/TRBV3-2,TRBJ2-1,NA,NA,16,TGTGCCAGCAGCCAAGGAGGGGCGAGCTCCTACAATGAGCAGTTCTTC,CASSQGGASSYNEQFF
TRBV4-3,TRBJ2-5,TRBD2,NA,16,TGCGCCAGCAGCCAAGCGGGGGGGGTCCCTCGAGAGACCCAGTACTTC,CASSQAGGVPRETQYF
TRBV28,TRBJ1-1,NA,NA,11,TGTGCCAGCAGTAGTGGGGGGGAAGCTTTCTTT,CASSSGGEAFF
TRBV5-5,TRBJ2-3,TRBD2,NA,18,TGTGCCAGCAGCGGTGAGCTAGCGGGAGGTTGGGCTGGAGATACGCAGTATTTT,CASSGELAGGWAGDTQYF
TRBV9,TRBJ1-2,NA,NA,16,TGTGCCAGCAGCGTAGGACCGACAGGAATGCCTTATGGCTACACCTTC,CASSVGPTGMPYGYTF
TRBV5-8,TRBJ2-1,TRBD2,NA,14,TGTGCCAGCAGGTGGGGCGGGGGTTACAATGAGCAGTTCTTC,CASRWGGGYNEQFF
TRBV3-1/TRBV3-2,TRBJ2-3,NA,NA,14,TGTGCCAGCAGTACTTCAGGGAAACCAGATACGCAGTATTTT,CASSTSGKPDTQYF
TRBV5-1,TRBJ1-6,NA,few,13,TGCGCCAGCAGGGCAGGGACCGGGACACCCCTCCACTTT,CASRAGTGTPLHF
TRBV7-3,TRBJ2-3,TRBD2,NA,16,TGTGCCAGCAGCTTAACCCCCAGCGGGAGTACAGATACGCAGTATTTT,CASSLTPSGSTDTQYF
TRBV6-1,TRBJ1-1,NA,NA,14,TGTGCCAGCAGTGAATGGGAGGGGTCCACTGAAGCTTTCTTT,CASSEWEGSTEAFF
TRBV4-2,TRBJ2-3,TRBD1,NA,16,TGTGCCAGCAGCCCTCCAGGGGGCGCGTACACAGATACGCAGTATTTT,CASSPPGGAYTDTQYF
TRBV18,TRBJ2-3,NA,NA,14,TGTGCCAGCTCACCACCAGGGTCAGGAGATACGCAGTATTTT,CASSPPGSGDTQYF
TRBV5-1,TRBJ1-1,NA,NA,14,TGCGCCAGCAGCTTACGGACAGCGAACACTGAAGCTTTCTTT,CASSLRTANTEAFF
TRBV7-9,TRBJ2-2,NA,once,13,TGTGCCAGCAGCTTAGTTCCGGCCGGGGAGCTGTTTTTT,CASSLVPAGELFF
TRBV6-1,TRBJ2-1,TRBD2,NA,15,TGTGCCAGCCGTGAGACTAGCGACTCCTACAATGAGCAGTTCTTC,CASRETSDSYNEQFF
TRBV7-6,TRBJ2-1,NA,once,15,TGTGCCAGCACTCCAGGGGGGGTCCCCTACAATGAGCAGTTCTTC,CASTPGGVPYNEQFF
TRBV29-1,TRBJ2-1,NA,NA,13,TGCAGCGTTGAGGAGCAGGGGTACAATGAGCAGTTCTTC,CSVEEQGYNEQFF
TRBV7-8,TRBJ2-1,TRBD2,NA,17,TGTGCCAGCAGCGAGGGTTCCGGGACTAGCGGTTACAATGAGCAGTTCTTC,CASSEGSGTSGYNEQFF
TRBV5-6,TRBJ2-3,TRBD1,once,16,TGTGCCAGCAGCTTGGGTGGGACAGGGATAGCAGATACGCAGTATTTT,CASSLGGTGIADTQYF
TRBV19,TRBJ1-2,NA,NA,15,TGTGCCAGTAGTATAGGGGCAGGGCGTCTCTATGGCTACACCTTC,CASSIGAGRLYGYTF
TRBV5-1,TRBJ2-5,TRBD1,NA,16,TGCGCCAGCAGCCCGAGTCCCGGGACAGGGGGAGAGACCCAGTACTTC,CASSPSPGTGGETQYF
TRBV7-8,TRBJ1-1,TRBD1,NA,16,TGTGCCAGCAGCCCGACCGGGACAGGGAGGAATACTGAAGCTTTCTTT,CASSPTGTGRNTEAFF
TRBV6-5,TRBJ2-5,TRBD2,NA,15,TGTGCCAGCAGTTACCAAGCGGGGGGACAAGAGACCCAGTACTTC,CASSYQAGGQETQYF
TRBV6-5,TRBJ1-5,NA,NA,15,TGTGCCAGCAGTTACGGTGGTGGCAGCAATCAGCCCCAGCATTTT,CASSYGGGSNQPQHF
TRBV11-2,TRBJ2-7,TRBD1,NA,16,TGTGCCAGCAGCTTAGGGACAGGAATCAACTCCTACGAGCAGTACTTC,CASSLGTGINSYEQYF
TRBV28,TRBJ2-3,NA,NA,15,TGTGCCAGCAGTTCATGGGGAACAGATACAGATACGCAGTATTTT,CASSSWGTDTDTQYF
TRBV6-6,TRBJ1-5,NA,NA,16,TGTGCCAGCAGTTACTCTTTCCGGGAGATCAATCAGCCCCAGCATTTT,CASSYSFREINQPQHF
TRBV27,TRBJ2-1,NA,NA,12,TGTGCCAGCAGTTTATCCGGAGGTGAGCAGTTCTTC,CASSLSGGEQFF
TRBV6-5,TRBJ2-1,NA,NA,10,TGTGCCAGCAGGGCGAATGAGCAGTTCTTC,CASRANEQFF
TRBV2,TRBJ1-2,TRBD1,few,15,TGTGCCAGCAGTGCTTTCGAGGGACAGGGGCCCACCGAAACCTTC,CASSAFEGQGPTETF
TRBV21-1,TRBJ2-1,NA,few,13,TGTGCCAGCAGCACGGGACAGGACAATGAGCAGTTCTTC,CASSTGQDNEQFF
TRBV28,TRBJ1-1,NA,once,10,TGTGCCAGCATAGCCACTGAAGCTTTCTTT,CASIATEAFF
TRBV18,TRBJ2-7,TRBD1,NA,15,TGTGCCAGCTCACCGGCTCAGGGGGAATTCTACGAGCAGTACTTC,CASSPAQGEFYEQYF
TRBV20-1,TRBJ2-7,NA,NA,15,TGCAGTGCTAGTGGAACTGGGAAGGGTACCTACGAGCAGTACTTC,CSASGTGKGTYEQYF
TRBV28,TRBJ1-5,NA,NA,12,TGTGCCAGCACTGTCAGCAATCAGCCCCAGCATTTT,CASTVSNQPQHF
TRBV9,TRBJ1-6,NA,once,17,TGTGCCAGCAGCGCCCCTATTAAAACAGGGACCAACTCACCCCTCCACTTT,CASSAPIKTGTNSPLHF
TRBV6-5,TRBJ1-1,NA,NA,13,TGTGCCAGCAGCCGAGTCATGAACACTGAAGCTTTCTTT,CASSRVMNTEAFF
TRBV30,TRBJ2-7,TRBD2,NA,14,TGTGCCTGGTCCAGGGCAGCGGGGGCCTCCGAGCAGTACTTC,CAWSRAAGASEQYF
TRBV7-2,TRBJ2-1,TRBD1,NA,13,TGTGCCAGCAGCTTAGAACAGGGGGATGAGCAGTTCTTC,CASSLEQGDEQFF
TRBV9,TRBJ2-2,NA,NA,17,TGTGCCAGCAGCCCCCTGGGAAGGGAATGGAACACCGGGGAGCTGTTTTTT,CASSPLGREWNTGELFF
TRBV5-4,TRBJ2-7,TRBD2,NA,16,TGTGCCAGCAGCTTGGGGGGAACTAGCGGACACAACGAGCAGTACTTC,CASSLGGTSGHNEQYF
TRBV21-1,TRBJ2-7,NA,NA,14,TGTGCCAGCAGCAAAGAAGAAGATTCCTACGAGCAGTACTTC,CASSKEEDSYEQYF
TRBV7-9,TRBJ2-1,NA,NA,11,TGTGCCAGCACCGAATCCTATGAGCAGTTCTTC,CASTESYEQFF
TRBV28,TRBJ1-2,TRBD1,once,14,TGTGCCAGCAGAACCGGGACAGGGCCGTATGGCTACACCTTC,CASRTGTGPYGYTF
TRBV4-1,TRBJ1-1,NA,NA,16,TGCGCCAGCAGCGCGATAGCTGGGACCCAGAACACTGAAGCTTTCTTT,CASSAIAGTQNTEAFF
TRBV7-2,TRBJ2-3,TRBD2,NA,16,TGTGCCAGCACAAGCGGGAGGGCCAGGAAAACAGATACGCAGTATTTT,CASTSGRARKTDTQYF
TRBV2,TRBJ1-6,NA,NA,15,TGTGCCAGCAGTGAGCGCAGGGTTATCAACTCACCCCTCCACTTT,CASSERRVINSPLHF
TRBV3-1/TRBV3-2,TRBJ1-5,NA,few,15,TGTGCCAGCAGCCAAGGTGCCAGCTTCAATCAGCCCCAGCATTTT,CASSQGASFNQPQHF
TRBV6-4,TRBJ2-3,TRBD2,few,16,TGTGCCAGCAGTGACTCGGGGACTAGCGGGACAGATACGCAGTATTTT,CASSDSGTSGTDTQYF
TRBV5-6,TRBJ1-2,NA,once,14,TGTGCCAGCAGCTTTGACAGTTCGAACTATGGCTACACCTTC,CASSFDSSNYGYTF
TRBV7-6,TRBJ2-7,NA,NA,12,TGTGCCAGCAGCCCCTCCGGGACCGAACAGTACTTC,CASSPSGTEQYF
TRBV9,TRBJ2-3,NA,few,12,TGTGCCAGCAGCGTAGAAACAGATACGCAGTATTTT,CASSVETDTQYF
TRBV6-5,TRBJ2-7,NA,NA,12,TGTGCCAGCAGTTACTCGAGGGACGGATACAACTTC,CASSYSRDGYNF
TRBV3-1/TRBV3-2,TRBJ2-5,NA,NA,14,TGTGCCAGCAGCCAGTCACTAGCACCCGAGACCCAGTACTTC,CASSQSLAPETQYF
TRBV29-1,TRBJ1-2,NA,NA,13,TGCAGCGTTCCAGACCCACAATACTATGGCTACACCTTC,CSVPDPQYYGYTF
TRBV11-2,TRBJ2-1,NA,NA,16,TGTGCCAGCAGTTCCCCCGGGGAGGTGCGTTCTGCTGAGCAGTTCTTC,CASSSPGEVRSAEQFF
TRBV29-1,TRBJ1-1,NA,NA,11,TGCAGCGTTGAAGAGAACACTGAAGCTTTCTTT,CSVEENTEAFF
TRBV6-5,TRBJ2-1,NA,NA,15,TGTGCCAGCAGTTTAGCTCGTGTCGGTTCGAGTGAGCAGTTCTTC,CASSLARVGSSEQFF